Sequencing of this T cell receptor beta chain was carried out in a study of T-cell memory formation after mild COVID-19. General study points: The study found contracting CD4+ clones mainly in CM and EM and contracting CD8+ clones in EMRA. Cross-reactive memory appears to have joined, as suggested by some responding clones showing up in pre-infection memory. Clones contracting across day 15 to 85 had a balanced CD4/CD8 profile; later expanding clones leaned CD4+.

V lost 0 bases, J lost 4 bases, and 10 bases stayed unmatched. The V gene's germline CDR1 is SGHAT and CDR2 FQNNGV. CDR3 length: 18 residues. It was 5'RACE with constant-segment primers that produced the TCR alpha and TCR beta cDNA libraries, which carried sample barcodes and UMIs. TCRdb recomputed calls from the 5' RACE reads with MiXCR, one row per CDR3 protein. The sample has roughly 15,000 distinct CDR3 sequences, around 20% seen once. Remarks on this clonotype: Its cognate antigen is unknown.

The source material was PBMCs or a T cell subset sorted from them (not recorded which). This clonotype was obtained from a man younger than 30 who had mild COVID-19 (a few samples of this study predate the infection). Cell type and time point are not known. The chain has TRBV11-2 and TRBJ1-2, with 11 bases aligning to TRBD1. CDR3 sequence reads: CASSLEVPGTGGAYGYTF. The CDR3 DNA is TGTGCCAGCAGCTTAGAAGTGCCCGGGACAGGGGGGGCCTATGGCTACACCTTC.